The present entry profiles one TCR beta chain with its context. This clonotype was seen many times. Its antigen remains unidentified. Per-nucleotide qualities are absent, and no much larger clonotype sits a single base away. These data originate in a study of T cells in Graves' hyperthyroidism and ophthalmopathy (dated by TCRdb to the late 2010s). About the study as a whole: To identify distinguishing TCR V-J signatures, a discovery cohort of around 100 patients was used, comprising some 45 with Graves' ophthalmopathy and around 57 with stable Graves' hyperthyroidism. An independent validation cohort of fewer than 20 hyperthyroidism patients and 17 patients who later progressed to ophthalmopathy tested prospective prediction of ophthalmopathy. The approximately 100 discovery patients were divided at random into training and test sets in a 7:3 ratio. In more than 5 Graves' hyperthyroidism patients, the study also compared T-cell repertoires from thyroid tissue with T-cell repertoires from blood. Following sampling, methimazole starting at 30 mg daily was given to hyperthyroidism patients, and high-dose intravenous methylprednisolone was given to ophthalmopathy patients. TCR Vbeta CDR3 sequencing of roughly 140 peripheral blood samples (approximately 44 ophthalmopathy, roughly 74 hyperthyroidism and around 17 progressor patients) is reported in the paper.

The research as a whole found: In validation, the model predicted progression to ophthalmopathy with approximately 70% sensitivity and less than 80% specificity, a median of roughly seven months before onset. Sample size was not statistically predetermined, and investigators were not blinded to group allocation. A model built on a 13 V-J signature distinguished ophthalmopathy from stable hyperthyroidism, reaching 87.88% sensitivity and approximately 83% specificity in cross-validation and 80%/75% in testing. Blood samples also contained most of the expanded thyroid clonotypes (frequency above 0.001), which suggests that blood repertoires may reflect thyroid immune responses.

The study excluded patients with uncontrolled infections, other autoimmune diseases, pregnancy or lactation. Diagnoses were based on clinical symptoms, serum thyroxine and TRAb, thyroid ultrasound and orbital computed tomography. Total RNA was extracted with Trizol reagent, and quality was checked on an Agilent 2100 Bioanalyzer. Taken from the germline V gene (reference sequence), the CDR1 and CDR2 loops are SEHNR and FQNEAQ. V and J lose 5 bases and 5 bases, and a span of 13 bases separates them. Inclusive of the bounding cysteine and phenylalanine, the CDR3 is 13 residues long. Only CDR3 DNA remains: 39 bases, in frame from the first base. The TCR beta CDR3 regions were amplified from RNA transcripts. The TCR CDR3 was subjected to a first round of RT-PCR using the HTBI primer set and the Qiagen OneStep RT-PCR kit. A second multiplex PCR round built the libraries, followed by size selection and purification. Sequencing of the libraries was done on an Illumina HiSeq2000 using paired-end 100 bp reads. Processing in the source paper ran as follows. SOAPnuke was used to process the raw data, with reads discarded if the reads contained adapters or uncalled bases, had a mean Phred below 15, or lacked an exact constant-primer or identifier match. COPE v1.2.5 was used to merge the high-quality paired reads, and each unique nucleotide sequence was defined as a clonotype. MiTCR v1.1 was used to align the clonotypes against IMGT TRBV, TRBD and TRBJ reference segments. Only V-J combinations with frequency above 0.0001, covering roughly 99% of repertoires, were analysed. A TCS score was defined as the ratio of F50 (clonal expansion) to E x V (chaos), with BLOSUM62-based TCRdist applied between CDR3 peptides within each V-J. Welch's t-statistics and random forest reduced some 510 V-J features to 13, which were used in a naive Bayes classifier (R e1071). Thyroid-blood repertoire similarity was quantified with the Morisita-Horn index. TCRdb reprocessed the public reads (quality trimming at Q25 with fastp, clone calling with MiXCR) and kept in-frame beta chains. CDR3 protein sequences are deduplicated, and each keeps its most common genes and DNA. These V and J calls derive from TCRdb rather than the authors' analysis. Present in this sample are 500,000 to 650,000 distinct CDR3 sequences, 40% to 55% of which were seen just once. The ten top clones hold approximately 44% of the sample.

The sample comprised peripheral blood or thyroid tissue (not recorded which). Here the chain combines TRBV7-9 and TRBJ2-7, and the D gene may be TRBD1, 6 bases matching. The sequence came from an adult woman with Graves' disease, either hyperthyroidism or ophthalmopathy (not recorded which). The DNA reads TGTGCCAGCAGCCTAGGGGGAATCCACGAGCAGTACTTC. Its coded protein is CASSLGGIHEQYF.